The clone carrying this T cell receptor beta chain has a handful of counts. This entry is derived from a study of low-dose radiotherapy and immunotherapy resistance in tumors. In the study overall: The study delivered 0.5 Gy per fraction every 2 weeks to Cohort 1, totaling 6.5 Gy. Intravenous administration to patients comprised nivolumab at 240 mg every two weeks and ipilimumab at 1 mg/kg every six weeks. Aspirin was administered orally at 300 mg daily for four cycles, commencing on cycle 1 day 1.

With TRAV- and TRBV-specific primers, first-strand cDNA was made, covering the alpha and beta chains. With a V-primer adapter and a constant-region primer, TCRs were amplified for approximately 19 PCR cycles. TCRdb re-called the reads with MiXCR, one entry per CDR3 protein. The sample records tens of thousands of distinct CDR3 sequences, under 20% being singletons. The germline V gene encodes CDR1 LGHDT and CDR2 YNNKEL (reference sequence). The CDR3 runs 14 residues. V was shortened by 4 bases and J by 0 bases, with 4 bases between the two germline ends. Regarding time point: before trial treatment. Low-dose radiotherapy and low-dose cyclophosphamide, together with aspirin, ipilimumab and nivolumab, were given to donors.

V usage is TRBV3-1 and J usage is TRBJ2-6; D gene unclear. The origin of this receptor is a male donor with prostate cancer. The input for sequencing was PBMCs, taken before treatment. CDR3 loop: CASSRPSGANVLTF. CDR3 nucleotides: TGTGCCAGCAGCCGACCCTCTGGGGCCAACGTCCTGACTTTC.